This TCR beta chain was sequenced in a study of shared clonotypes between healthy human individuals. Naive-designated CD8 cells lacked CD45RO, were positively enriched for CCR7, and omitted terminally differentiated effector memory CD45RA+ cells. This clone was seen only a few times. V was trimmed by 4 bases and J by 5 bases, leaving 12 bases between them. The CDR3 consists of 13 residues. In germline, CDR1 is SGHDT, CDR2 YYEEEE. Repertoires were generated with immunoSEQ multiplex PCR, while TCRdb's copy carries only in-frame clones and drops some. This sample has 1.5 million to 2.5 million clones, with approximately 94% found just once.

The genes are TRBV5-6 and TRBJ1-2, with a tentative D call TRBD1 (5 bases). The specimen sequenced was naive CD8+ T cells sorted from blood. The source is a young man in good health. CDR3 in amino acids: CASSTGTVYGYTF. For the CDR3, the DNA is TGTGCCAGCAGCACCGGGACGGTTTATGGCTACACCTTC.